This T cell receptor (beta chain) was retrieved from a study of human T cells and chemical hapten exposure. As for the study in general: Each week of the roughly 23-week study, patients had diphenylcyclopropenone applied to the scalp. Findings of the study overall: Expanded TCRs produced significantly more large CDR3 similarity clusters than controls did.

Noted time point: pre-sensitization, week 0. Treatment reported: therapeutic diphenylcyclopropenone sensitization with weekly scalp DPC. This clonotype was counted only a few times. Its specificity is not known. TCRdb re-analysed the RACE reads in MiXCR, keeping a single row per CDR3 protein. The top ten hold more than 0.95% of the sample, which has 250,000 or so distinct CDR3 sequences, 7.5% to 8% seen once. The CDR3 sequence is 15 residues long. CDR1 and CDR2 from the germline V gene are SGHRS and YFSETQ. The trim removed 0 bases at V and 2 bases at J, leaving 4 bases unmatched. The chain is built from TRBV5-1 and TRBJ2-5; 7 bases align to TRBD1. The sequence derives from a man younger than 30 with alopecia areata. Some clones in this sample may be carry-over from other donors' samples. Sequenced material: whole blood, taken in connection with sensitization to the hapten diphenylcyclopropenone (DPC). The CDR3 DNA follows: TGCGCCAGCAGCTTGGAACAGGGGCGACAAGAGACCCAGTACTTC. Protein: CASSLEQGRQETQYF.